Listed here are 20 T cell receptor beta chains from one sample, sequenced in a study of T cell clonotyping in hematopoietic cell transplantation. Measured with immunoSEQ multiplex PCR; TCRdb has only the in-frame clones, and not every one. The profile covers approximately 12,000 clones, with roughly nine tenths appearing a single time and 15% to 20% taken by the ten largest. The sequences come from PBMCs, collected 100 days after allogeneic stem cell transplant. The origin of the receptors is a female patient aged 55-70 years who had an allogeneic stem cell transplant from an unrelated donor, so the T cells may come from the graft donor. Some clones in this sample may be carry-over from other donors' samples.

The chain employs TRBV7-8 and TRBJ2-1, with 8 bases identical to TRBD2. CDR1 and CDR2 (germline): SGHVS, FQNEAQ. The V segment lost 2 bases and the J segment 5 bases; nucleotides outside the gene matches: 5. The CDR3 is 15 amino acids. This CDR3 is CASSLLAGLDNEQFF. CDR3 nucleotide sequence: TGTGCCAGCAGCTTATTAGCGGGGTTGGACAATGAGCAGTTCTTC.

V and J are TRBV7-3 and TRBJ1-1; D unresolved. This CDR3 has 15 amino acids. V lost 1 base, J lost 3 bases, and 12 bases lay in between. CDR1 is SGHTA and CDR2 is FQGTGA in the germline V gene. In DNA form, the CDR3 reads TGTGCCAGCAGCTTAAGGGCGGGCTGGGACACTGAAGCTTTCTTT. The encoded protein is CASSLRAGWDTEAFF.

The V and J genes are TRBV9 and TRBJ1-1; D uncertain. The length of the CDR3 is 14 residues. Trimming removed 0 bases from V and 4 bases from J, with 10 bases in between. The germline gives CDR1 SGDLS, CDR2 YYNGEE. The CDR3 DNA reads TGTGCCAGCAGCGTAGGGTATCGAGGCACTGAAGCTTTCTTT. Protein product: CASSVGYRGTEAFF.

V usage is TRBV7-9 and J usage is TRBJ2-7; D is perhaps TRBD1 or TRBD2 (5 bases each). The germline gives CDR1 SEHNR, CDR2 FQNEAQ (reference sequence). The V gene lost 3 bases and the J gene lost 1 base, with 10 bases spanning the gap. CDR3 length equals 14 residues. CDR3 region: CASSLQGASYEQYF. The CDR3 DNA sequence: TGTGCCAGCAGCTTGCAGGGAGCGTCCTACGAGCAGTACTTC.

This CDR3 is CSVEAGQGYEQYF. CDR3 sequence (DNA): TGCAGCGTTGAGGCGGGACAGGGCTACGAGCAGTACTTC. J is TRBJ2-7 and V is TRBV29-1; 9 bases line up with TRBD1. CDR1 SQVTM and CDR2 ANQGSEA come from the germline V gene. There are 13 residues in the CDR3. V lost 3 bases to trimming and J lost 3 bases; unmatched junction nucleotides: 3.

The chain is built from TRBV27 and TRBJ2-7, with 7 positions matching TRBD1. Unmatched junction bases numbered 8, after V lost 6 bases and J lost 0 bases. CDR3 length equals 15 residues. CDR1 is MNHEY and CDR2 is SMNVEV in the germline V gene (reference sequence). DNA of the CDR3: TGTGCCAGCAGCCTGTCGGCAGGGGGCTCCTACGAGCAGTACTTC. Encoded protein: CASSLSAGGSYEQYF.

This rearrangement joins TRBV6-5 to TRBJ2-1; the match to TRBD1 covers 9 bases. V lost 5 bases, J lost 9 bases, and 8 bases stayed unmatched. Germline CDR1 is MNHEY and CDR2 is SVGAGI. The CDR3 contains 14 residues. This CDR3 is CASSTGTGRGEQFF. As DNA, the CDR3 is TGTGCCAGCAGTACCGGGACAGGGCGGGGTGAGCAGTTCTTC.

The chain recombines TRBV6-5 with TRBJ2-7; D may correspond to TRBD1 or TRBD2 (5 bases each). The length of the CDR3 is 15 residues. Germline lookup yields CDR1 MNHEY and CDR2 SVGAGI. V was cut by 4 bases and J by 4 bases, with 17 bases left in between. The CDR3 loop reads CASSSSERGLYEQYF. DNA of the CDR3: TGTGCCAGCAGTTCCTCTGAGAGGGGCCTATACGAGCAGTACTTC.

The chain's CDR3 is CAWSVRWGLYGYTF. The DNA of the CDR3 is TGTGCCTGGAGTGTAAGGTGGGGCCTCTATGGCTACACCTTC. The chain couples TRBV30 to TRBJ1-2, with D tentatively TRBD1 (5 bases). CDR1 is GTSNPN, CDR2 SVGIG, per germline (reference sequence). The CDR3 has 14 amino acids. With 0 bases removed from V and 4 bases from J, the gap between germline ends came to 12 bases.

The chain joins TRBV30 to TRBJ2-3, with D possibly being TRBD2 (6 bases). Trimming cost V 6 bases and J 3 bases, with 16 bases left between them. This CDR3 has 14 amino acids. Germline CDR1 and CDR2: GTSNPN and SVGIG (reference sequence). Here the CDR3 DNA reads TGTGCCTGCGAATCCCCGGGAGAAACAGATACGCAGTATTTT. It specifies CACESPGETDTQYF.

The CDR3 here is CASSLGGSPVPEQFF. CDR3 nucleotide sequence: TGTGCCAGCAGTTTAGGGGGCTCCCCAGTTCCTGAGCAGTTCTTC. The chain carries TRBV27 and TRBJ2-1; the D gene is possibly TRBD1 (6 bases). Germline CDR1 is MNHEY and CDR2 is SMNVEV (reference sequence). The germline V and J ends were trimmed by 2 bases and 9 bases, with 17 bases remaining between them. CDR3 size: 15 residues.

The chain has TRBV7-9 and TRBJ1-4, with D maybe TRBD1 (6 bases). Germline lookup yields CDR1 SEHNR and CDR2 FQNEAQ (reference sequence). The germline V and J ends were trimmed by 0 bases and 7 bases, with 9 bases remaining between them. This CDR3 comprises 14 residues. The CDR3 sequence is CASSLAAGAEKLFF. Here the CDR3 DNA reads TGTGCCAGCAGCTTAGCGGCAGGGGCTGAAAAACTGTTTTTT.

The chain carries TRBV27 and TRBJ1-1; tentative D call: TRBD1 (5 bases). V gave up 3 bases and J gave up 1 base, with 9 bases separating them. The CDR3 extends over 14 amino acids. The germline gives CDR1 MNHEY, CDR2 SMNVEV (reference sequence). The CDR3 DNA follows: TGTGCCAGCAGTTTTCAGGGCACGAACACTGAAGCTTTCTTT. Encoded protein: CASSFQGTNTEAFF.

J is TRBJ2-7 and V is TRBV28; 10 positions agree with TRBD2. The germline V gene has CDR1 MDHEN and CDR2 SYDVKM. CDR3 length: 13 amino acids. V was pared by 10 bases and J by 4 bases, with 7 bases of the junction left unmatched. CDR3 nucleotide sequence: TGTGCCACCGGAGCGGGAGGGCCTTACGAGCAGTACTTC. Translation gives CATGAGGPYEQYF.

The CDR3 region has the DNA TGTGCCAGCAGCCCCCTCCCAGGCACAGATACGCAGTATTTT. It translates to CASSPLPGTDTQYF. The rearrangement joins TRBV5-6 to TRBJ2-3; D not resolved. The CDR3 is 14 residues long. Trimming removed 4 bases at V and 1 base at J, with 10 bases between. Germline CDR1 reads SGHDT; CDR2 reads YYEEEE.

This clone was detected a few times. This chain links TRBV28 with TRBJ1-1; the D is unclear. The V and J ends lost 3 bases and 0 bases respectively, with 5 bases between them. The CDR3 loop spans 13 amino acids. CDR1 is MDHEN, CDR2 SYDVKM, per germline. In nucleotides, the CDR3 is TGTGCCAGCAGTTTGGTGATGAACACTGAAGCTTTCTTT. Translated: CASSLVMNTEAFF.

This chain links TRBV11-2 with TRBJ2-5; TRBD1 is a possible D gene (6 bases). Germline V gives CDR1 SGHAT, CDR2 FQNNGV. The CDR3 runs to 16 residues. V was trimmed by 1 base and J by 4 bases, leaving 16 bases between them. CDR3 sequence: CASSLAAGDARETQYF. The CDR3 nucleotides read TGTGCCAGCAGCTTAGCGGCAGGGGATGCGCGAGAGACCCAGTACTTC.

The chain couples TRBV10-3 to TRBJ2-6; D gene unclear. V lost 8 bases, J lost 1 base, and 6 bases lay in between. This CDR3 is 13 amino acids long. CDR1 is ENHRY and CDR2 is SYGVKD in the germline V gene. The CDR3 nucleotides are TGTGCCATCCTGGGGTCTGGGGCCAACGTCCTGACTTTC. This codes for CAILGSGANVLTF.

The chain employs TRBV27 and TRBJ1-2, with D maybe TRBD1 (6 bases). Germline CDR1 is MNHEY and CDR2 is SMNVEV (reference sequence). Deletions cut 3 bases from V and 3 bases from J, with 14 bases between. The CDR3 is made up of 15 amino acids. CDR3 protein: CASSLYTGSYYGYTF. CDR3 sequence (DNA): TGTGCCAGCAGTTTGTATACAGGGAGCTACTATGGCTACACCTTC.

This chain joins TRBV10-3 and TRBJ1-1; D gene ambiguous. The V end lost 4 bases, the J end lost 2 bases, and 11 bases lay between the germline ends. The CDR3 consists of 14 residues. Germline V CDR1 and CDR2: ENHRY, SYGVKD. The DNA for the CDR3 is TGTGCCATCAGTGGGCAGATTCTAAACACTGAAGCTTTCTTT. Translation gives CAISGQILNTEAFF.